The rows below give T cell receptor beta chains drawn from one sample of a study of blood T cell repertoires in COVID-19. Profiled with immunoSEQ multiplex PCR; TCRdb holds only in-frame clones, not every one. The sample includes roughly 100,000 clones, 70% to 85% of them seen just once. The sample comprised peripheral blood. These receptor sequences come from a man in his fifties or sixties with active or convalescent COVID-19. Each CDR3 is given without its conserved first and last residue.

14	TRBV19	TRBJ2-3	ASSLVLAGGTHTQY
13	TRBV6-5	TRBJ1-1	ASRGGGTANTEAF
13	TRBV7-3	TRBJ2-3	ASGTSGGGTDTQY
9	TRBV5-5	TRBJ1-1	ASSLNTEAF
11	TRBV5-1	TRBJ2-2	ASSLTEAGELF
13	TRBV14	TRBJ1-1	ASSQNRLGATEAF
12	TRBV27	TRBJ2-5	ASSQGQDQETQY
11	TRBV6-2/TRBV6-3	TRBJ2-1	ASSLALRNEQF
12	TRBV3-1/TRBV3-2	TRBJ2-7	ASSPRGSGQLQY
14	TRBV2	TRBJ1-1	ASSDLYEARNTEAF
10	TRBV13	TRBJ2-3	ASSPNRDTQY
13	TRBV5-1	TRBJ2-7	ASKPWDRGSGEQY
13	TRBV4-3	TRBJ2-2	ASSQDDRVTGELF
13	TRBV5-6	TRBJ2-3	ASSRGGGWADTQY
14	TRBV27	TRBJ1-6	ASSLTESSYNSPLH
17	TRBV6-4	TRBJ2-6	ASSPVGGDLISGANVLT
12	TRBV11-3	TRBJ2-5	ASSRRTVQETQY
16	TRBV15	TRBJ1-2	ATSGPSRRGGSNYGYT
13	TRBV5-4	TRBJ2-1	ASSLGGGRANEQF
11	TRBV5-1	TRBJ1-4	ASRDSNVEKLF
13	TRBV5-5	TRBJ2-1	ASSRGQGGPNEQF
13	TRBV9	TRBJ1-6	ASSVEGQGNSPLH
11	TRBV11-2	TRBJ1-4	ASSFRGMEKLF
10	TRBV5-8	TRBJ1-5	ASSSMAQPQH
10	TRBV30	TRBJ1-1	AWGVQRVEAF
14	TRBV30	TRBJ1-3	AWSIGAGGAGNTIY
13	TRBV9	TRBJ1-4	ASSVDRQQNEKLF
15	TRBV2	TRBJ1-2	ASSEARAGRGNYGYT
12	TRBV28	TRBJ2-3	ASTLGGHTDTQY
13	TRBV10-1	TRBJ2-3	ASSPSGSSTDTQY
13	TRBV7-9	TRBJ2-4	ASSLASGHGNIQY
15	TRBV28	TRBJ2-7	ASSLWASGSNLIEQY
13	TRBV27	TRBJ2-4	ASRGGVGAKNIQY
13	TRBV6-2/TRBV6-3	TRBJ1-2	ASSYSTAGSRGYT
15	TRBV2	TRBJ2-5	ASSLGLAGEVQETQY
14	TRBV11-2	TRBJ2-7	ASSPIKRRGSYEQY
12	TRBV5-1	TRBJ2-4	ASSPSMRGGIQY
10	TRBV7-9	TRBJ2-3	ASSLDFRTQY
10	TRBV9	TRBJ2-3	ASSVAGDTQY
9	TRBV2	TRBJ1-2	ASSVGYGYT
11	TRBV19	TRBJ1-6	ASSTRQNSPLH